The clone carrying this T cell receptor (beta chain) was observed a handful of times. The antigen is unknown. The study ran its PCR with 60 Vbeta and 13 Jbeta primers. Clones were sequenced by immunoSEQ multiplex PCR, and TCRdb holds only the in-frame ones, with some missing. The repertoire includes some 150,000 clones, about 10% of them detected once, and around 7% sits in the top ten. This cohort consisted of healthy bone marrow donors. The data derive from a study of cytomegalovirus exposure and HLA in healthy donors. In the study overall: Tens of millions of unique TCR sequences came from HLA-typed donors in an early release. Study results and caveats: The sole available immune exposure information was CMV serostatus. There were some V segments, including TRBV6-2 and TRBV6-3, excluded as indistinguishable.

V was pared by 4 bases and J by 2 bases, with 5 bases of the junction left unmatched. Germline V gives CDR1 SGHDT, CDR2 YYEEEE. CDR3 length: 15 amino acids. This receptor was identified in a woman in her thirties or forties in good health and CMV-seropositive. The V call is TRBV5-6, the J call TRBJ1-2, with 10 nucleotides matching TRBD1. Sequencing was performed on PBMCs. The CDR3 here is CASSIRGQGNYGYTF. The CDR3 DNA reads as TGTGCCAGCAGCATAAGGGGACAGGGGAACTATGGCTACACCTTC.